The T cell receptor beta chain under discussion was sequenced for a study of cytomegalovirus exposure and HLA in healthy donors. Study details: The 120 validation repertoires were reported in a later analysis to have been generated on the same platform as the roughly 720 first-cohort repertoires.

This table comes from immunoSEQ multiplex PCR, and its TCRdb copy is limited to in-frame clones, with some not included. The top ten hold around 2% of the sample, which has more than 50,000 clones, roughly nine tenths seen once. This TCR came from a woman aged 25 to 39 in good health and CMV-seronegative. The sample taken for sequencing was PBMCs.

CDR3 coding DNA: TGTGCCAGCAGTTTAGGGCGCGGAGGGTGGAACACTGAAGCTTTCTTT. Its translation: CASSLGRGGWNTEAFF. The V and J genes are TRBV28 and TRBJ1-1; unclear D gene. Per germline, CDR1 MDHEN and CDR2 SYDVKM. V gave up 2 bases and J gave up 1 base, with 14 bases separating them. The length of the CDR3 is 16 residues.